The rows below give T cell receptor beta chains drawn from one sample of a study of blood T cell repertoires in COVID-19. Repertoires were generated with immunoSEQ multiplex PCR, while TCRdb's copy carries only in-frame clones and drops some. The sample lists fewer than 250,000 clones, approximately 80% seen once, with under 12% in the top ten. The specimen was peripheral blood. The receptors come from a woman at least 80 years old with COVID-19, enrolled during active disease. CDR3s include the opening cysteine and the closing phenylalanine or tryptophan. The order of the fields is clone size, J gene, D gene, V gene, CDR3 DNA, CDR3 protein. The D gene is left open where the match is weak. A clone size is listed for some rows: how often the clone was seen (once, few, many), or a class if it is expanded.

>NA|TRBJ2-7|TRBD2|TRBV5-6
TGTGCCAGCAGCGCCACCTCCGGGACTAGGGCCCCCGAGCAGTACTTC
CASSATSGTRAPEQYF
>NA|TRBJ1-1|NA|TRBV19
TGTGCCAGTAGTATAATGCCAGGGCTGGTCACTGAAGCTTTCTTT
CASSIMPGLVTEAFF
>NA|TRBJ1-3|NA|TRBV28
TGTGCCAGCAGTTTGGCAGGAAACTCTGGAAACACCATATATTTT
CASSLAGNSGNTIYF
>once|TRBJ2-3|NA|TRBV7-2
TGTGCCTCCGGGCCGGGGGGACACACAGATACGCAGTATTTT
CASGPGGHTDTQYF
>NA|TRBJ2-2|TRBD1|TRBV6-2/TRBV6-3
TGTGCCAGCAGTCGGACAGGGGGCACCGGGGAGCTGTTTTTT
CASSRTGGTGELFF
>NA|TRBJ2-1|NA|TRBV3-1/TRBV3-2
TGTGCCAGCAGCTACGGGACAACACTCGGAGCGCGGTTCTTC
CASSYGTTLGARFF
>NA|TRBJ1-4|NA|TRBV4-1
TGCGCCAGCAGCCAAGAGAGAGGAGAGGCGACTAATGAAAAACTGTTTTTT
CASSQERGEATNEKLFF
>NA|TRBJ1-2|TRBD1|TRBV7-2
TGTGCCAGCAGCGAACCGGGACAGCCGCGACGTACCTTC
CASSEPGQPRRTF
>NA|TRBJ2-2|TRBD1|TRBV5-5
TGTGCCAGCAGCCCGGACAGGGGTGGACTTGGGGACGGGGAGCTGTTTTTT
CASSPDRGGLGDGELFF
>NA|TRBJ1-2|NA|TRBV19
TGTGCCAGTAGTATTGGAACAGCTTATGGCTACACCTTC
CASSIGTAYGYTF
>NA|TRBJ1-1|NA|TRBV6-4
TGTGCCAGCAGCCCACAGGGCATGGGCACTGAAGCTTTCTTT
CASSPQGMGTEAFF
>NA|TRBJ1-2|TRBD1|TRBV7-9
TGTGCCAGCAGCTTCGCCGAGCAGGGGGCGAGAGGCTACACCTTC
CASSFAEQGARGYTF
>NA|TRBJ2-2|TRBD1|TRBV19
TGTGCCAGTAGTGACAGGGGGACCGGGGAGCTGTTTTTT
CASSDRGTGELFF
>NA|TRBJ1-6|NA|TRBV6-5
TGTGCCAGCAGGGACAGTTATAATTCACCCCTCCACTTT
CASRDSYNSPLHF
>NA|TRBJ2-1|NA|TRBV10-3
TGTGCCATCAGTGAGTCGCGGGGAAATGAGCAGTTCTTC
CAISESRGNEQFF
>NA|TRBJ2-2|TRBD2|TRBV19
TGTGCCAGTAGTATCCGACTAGCGACGAACACCGGGGAGCTGTTTTTT
CASSIRLATNTGELFF
>few|TRBJ2-1|TRBD1|TRBV5-4
TGTGCCAGCAGCTTCGGGGACAGGCGAACTAGAGAGCAGTTCTTC
CASSFGDRRTREQFF
>NA|TRBJ2-1|TRBD2|TRBV7-6
TGTGCCAGCAGCTCGGGAGGGGCGGGGAATGAGCAGTTCTTC
CASSSGGAGNEQFF
>NA|TRBJ2-2|TRBD2|TRBV5-1
TGCGCCAGCAGCCCTGGGGTAGCGGGGACCGGGGAGCTGTTTTTT
CASSPGVAGTGELFF
>NA|TRBJ2-3|TRBD2|TRBV15
TGTGCCACCAGCAAGGTAGCGGGGGCTAGCACAGATACGCAGTATTTT
CATSKVAGASTDTQYF
>NA|TRBJ1-1|TRBD1|TRBV6-5
TGTGCCAGCTCAGGGACAGGCACCATGAACACTGAAGCTTTCTTT
CASSGTGTMNTEAFF
>NA|TRBJ1-6|TRBD1|TRBV27
TGTGCCAGCAGTTTCCCGGACAGGGCTAATTCACCCCTCCACTTT
CASSFPDRANSPLHF